This T cell receptor (beta chain) derives from a study of blood T cell repertoires in COVID-19 (dated by TCRdb to 2019 to 2021). In the study overall: Collaborator samples came from the United States, Italy and Spain and covered acute and convalescent phases of COVID-19. The prospective study material was composed of cDNA or gDNA derived from T cells, B-cell-depleted T cells, or PBMCs. Subjects who had been exposed to COVID-19, were actively infected with it, or had recovered from it provided the deeply sampled blood TCRbeta repertoires that made up the dataset. The repertoires were made available in a free public database intended to serve as a resource for research on the immune response to SARS-CoV-2. Samples were obtained from the ongoing ImmuneRACE study (first 160 participants) and from 1,254 subjects provided by 6 global collaborators. Nearly every sample came with metadata listing a de-identified subject ID, COVID-19 status, age in years and sex. Where available, HLA class I and class II types were obtained from metadata supplied by the sample provider rather than from assay-based typing. Overall study outcomes, separate from this receptor: The quantity of clinical and demographic metadata differed by source and by participant and was supplied without curation.

Participants in the prospective study were aged about 18 to 100 years, lived in 20 to 25 United States geographic areas, and enrolled through a virtual design. To assign participants to cohorts, the prospective study relied on clinical history that participants themselves reported in a screening survey and a study questionnaire. ImmuneRACE Cohort 3 recovered participants were defined by two consecutive negative NP/OP PCR tests, healthcare professional clearance, or symptom resolution. In the prospective study, mobile phlebotomists collected whole blood, serum and a nasopharyngeal or oropharyngeal swab from each participant. Participants in the prospective study had the option to provide additional blood draws and questionnaires over an approximately 2-month period. Before DNA extraction, blood samples from the prospective study were shipped at room temperature or frozen. CDR1 and CDR2 are drawn from the germline V gene (reference sequence): LNHDA, SQIVND. The CDR3, from cysteine to phenylalanine, totals 14 residues. The DNA shown is the 42-base CDR3, in frame from base 1. Trimmed from V: 7 bases; trimmed from J: 4 bases; junction bases lacking a gene match: 9.

TCRbeta CDR3 regions were amplified from genomic DNA using the immunoSEQ Assay, a bias-controlled multiplex PCR. Per the authors' processing: Nucleated cell counts per sample were estimated from amplification of reference gene primers within the assay. Sequence reads were collapsed and filtered to measure the absolute abundance of every unique TCRbeta CDR3 rearrangement. For each sample, productive Simpson clonality was calculated as the square root of Simpson's diversity index across productive rearrangements. What TCRdb holds here is the immuneACCESS table cut down to in-frame rearrangements. Part of the clones is not present; checked against another copy, under half of the missing clones reflect an unresolved V gene, and the others are unexplained. V, J and clone size were drawn from that table, and D and trimming were deduced from the DNA. Counted in this sample were about 200,000 clones; more than 70% of them appeared once. Roughly 8.1% of the sample rests with the top ten.

A word on this clone: Its antigen target is currently unknown. The sample holds no much larger clone one base away, and base qualities are not on file.

The TCR originated in a woman younger than 35 who had recovered from COVID-19. The sequenced sample was PBMCs or T cells enriched from blood (not recorded which). The chain is assembled from TRBV19 and TRBJ1-2, with 7 middle bases fitting TRBD1. The CDR3 corresponds to CASTTGAQGYGYTF. The nucleotide sequence is TGTGCCAGTACCACAGGGGCCCAGGGCTATGGCTACACCTTC.